The 21 T cell receptor beta chains below come from one sample, sequenced in a study of T cell responses to AZD1222 COVID-19 vaccine. Generated by immunoSEQ multiplex PCR, the TCRdb table keeps only in-frame clones and is missing some. The sample has about 130,000 clones; 75% to 90% are singletons. The source material was peripheral blood, sampled on day 0 of AZD1222 vaccination. All receptors come from an adult in good health.

The chain has TRBV15 and TRBJ1-1, with D hard to call. V lost 1 base and J 0 bases, leaving 3 bases between the germline ends. The CDR3 totals 13 residues. From germline, CDR1 is LNHNV and CDR2 YYDKDF (reference sequence). CDR3: CATSRAVNTEAFF. CDR3 DNA sequence: TGTGCCACCAGCAGAGCTGTGAACACTGAAGCTTTCTTT.

This chain uses TRBV27 with TRBJ1-1; possibly TRBD1 for D (5 bases). The CDR3 is 15 residues long. Germline CDR1 MNHEY, CDR2 SMNVEV (reference sequence). The V and J ends lost 3 bases and 6 bases respectively, with 17 bases between them. In DNA form, the CDR3 reads TGTGCCAGCAGTTTGGATTTATCAGGGAGCCCTGAAGCTTTCTTT. Encoded protein: CASSLDLSGSPEAFF.

This sequence joins TRBV27 and TRBJ1-6, with unresolved D. This CDR3 region has 14 residues. V lost 2 bases, J lost 5 bases, and 7 bases lay in between. From germline, CDR1 is MNHEY and CDR2 SMNVEV (reference sequence). CDR3 sequence (DNA): TGTGCCAGCAGTTTAAGGGCTAATAATTCACCCCTCCACTTT. Amino acids: CASSLRANNSPLHF.

The rearrangement joins TRBV4-3 to TRBJ1-6, with 7 bases lining up with TRBD1. Germline CDR1 LGHNA, CDR2 YSLEER. The CDR3 extends over 15 amino acids. V gave up 0 bases and J gave up 5 bases; unmatched junction bases: 1. CDR3 coding DNA: TGCGCCAGCAGCCAAGACGACAGGGATAATTCACCCCTCCACTTT. Its translation is CASSQDDRDNSPLHF.

Only a few counts were recorded for this clone. The chain couples TRBV30 to TRBJ1-5; a possible D gene is TRBD1 (6 bases). The CDR3 consists of 13 residues. Germline-derived CDR1 and CDR2 are GTSNPN and SVGIG (reference sequence). V was cut by 5 bases and J by 2 bases, with 10 bases left in between. CDR3 loop: CAWGKGGNQPQHF. CDR3 nucleotides: TGTGCCTGGGGAAAGGGGGGCAATCAGCCCCAGCATTTT.

This chain uses TRBV11-3 with TRBJ1-1; 12 bases align to TRBD1. Trimming took 5 bases from V and 0 from J; bases not matched to a gene: 13. This CDR3 is built from 19 residues. Germline CDR1 is SGHNT and CDR2 is YENEEA. The CDR3 DNA reads TGTGCCAGCAGCCGCTCATTCGGGACAGGGGGCCGCATGAACACTGAAGCTTTCTTT. Protein product: CASSRSFGTGGRMNTEAFF.

The rearrangement joins TRBV6-5 to TRBJ2-7; D uncertain. CDR3 size: 13 residues. V shed 0 bases and J shed 3 bases, with 6 bases lying between them. The germline V gene encodes CDR1 MNHEY and CDR2 SVGAGI. The CDR3 sequence: CASSYSRDYEQYF. DNA for the CDR3: TGTGCCAGCAGTTACTCTAGGGACTACGAGCAGTACTTC.

This clone is a singleton in its sample. The genes are TRBV6-6 and TRBJ1-4; TRBD1 is a possible D gene (6 bases). CDR1 and CDR2 (germline): MNHNY, SVGAGI (reference sequence). V was cut by 2 bases and J by 5 bases, with 12 bases left in between. The CDR3 extends over 15 amino acids. The CDR3 sequence: CASSYGHRANEKLFF. CDR3 nucleotide sequence: TGTGCCAGCAGTTACGGTCACAGGGCCAATGAAAAACTGTTTTTT.

The J gene is TRBJ2-7, the V gene TRBV11-3; no clear D. V dropped 5 bases and J dropped 5 bases, with 10 bases sitting between them. This CDR3 contains 12 residues. Germline V gene lookup returns CDR1 SGHNT and CDR2 YENEEA. CDR3 protein: CASSPAVNEQYF. For the CDR3, the DNA is TGTGCCAGCAGCCCCGCAGTGAACGAGCAGTACTTC.

The chain is built from TRBV6-5 and TRBJ1-2; D unclear. Germline loops: CDR1 MNHEY, CDR2 SVGAGI. CDR3 size: 13 residues. Trimming pared 5 bases from V and 1 base from J, leaving 8 bases between. The CDR3 region has the DNA TGTGCCAGCAGTAGGGATCATAACTATGGCTACACCTTC. It specifies CASSRDHNYGYTF.

The chain uses TRBV6-5 and TRBJ1-5; D is undetermined. CDR3 length equals 12 residues. Trimming removed 8 bases at V and 3 bases at J, with 8 bases between. Germline CDR1 MNHEY, CDR2 SVGAGI. CDR3 protein: CASWRDNQPQHF. CDR3 coding DNA: TGTGCCAGCTGGAGGGACAATCAGCCCCAGCATTTT.

This clone came up once. The chain recombines TRBV29-1 with TRBJ1-2, with D perhaps TRBD1 (6 bases). This CDR3 has 14 residues. Germline CDR1 and CDR2: SQVTM and ANQGSEA. Trimming removed 5 bases from V and 0 bases from J, with 13 bases in between. The CDR3 DNA reads as TGCAGCGTTTTAATTCAGGGGACTAACTATGGCTACACCTTC. Its translation: CSVLIQGTNYGYTF.

This chain connects TRBV5-1 to TRBJ2-1, with 13 nucleotides matching TRBD2. The CDR3 extends over 16 amino acids. Looked up from germline, CDR1 is SGHRS and CDR2 is YFSETQ. With 0 bases clipped from V and 6 bases from J, the junction kept 3 bases outside the gene matches. Here the CDR3 reads CASSLDGTSGVNEQFF. The CDR3 DNA reads as TGCGCCAGCAGCTTGGACGGGACTAGCGGGGTCAATGAGCAGTTCTTC.

V is TRBV12-3 or TRBV12-4 and J is TRBJ1-1; D gene ambiguous. V was cut by 11 bases and J by 2 bases, with 12 bases left in between. The CDR3 runs 12 residues. The CDR3: CADNPLNTEAFF. The DNA for the CDR3 is TGTGCCGACAACCCCTTAAACACTGAAGCTTTCTTT.

The gene calls are TRBV6-4 and TRBJ1-1, with a weak D call TRBD1 (5 bases). The CDR3 has 12 residues. Per germline, CDR1 MRHNA and CDR2 SNTAGT. V lost 7 bases to trimming and J lost 11 bases, with 17 bases between them. The CDR3 protein is CASISQDGSAFF. The CDR3 nucleotides read TGTGCCAGCATCTCACAGGACGGGTCGGCTTTCTTT.

The chain is built from TRBV5-1 and TRBJ1-1, with 7 bases identical to TRBD1. Germline CDR1 SGHRS, CDR2 YFSETQ. J lost 0 bases, V lost 4 bases, and 9 bases had no gene match. This CDR3 is 16 amino acids long. The CDR3 region is CASSPGQGGVNTEAFF. The CDR3 bases are TGCGCCAGCAGCCCCGGCCAGGGGGGGGTGAACACTGAAGCTTTCTTT.

The V gene is TRBV18, the J gene TRBJ2-3; unclear D gene. There are 15 residues in the CDR3. The V and J ends lost 1 base and 1 base respectively, with 9 bases between them. Germline V gene lookup returns CDR1 KGHSH and CDR2 LQKENI. CDR3 DNA sequence: TGTGCCAGCTCACCACAATCTCCCCGCACAGATACGCAGTATTTT. This sequence encodes CASSPQSPRTDTQYF. The full variable domain, with the rest looked up from reference TRBV18 and TRBJ2-3, is NAGVMQNPRHLVRRRGQEARLRCSPMKGHSHVYWYRQLPEEGLKFMVYLQKENIIDESGMPKERFSAEFPKEGPSILRIQQVVRGDSAAYFCASSPQSPRTDTQYFGPGTRLTVL.

This sequence joins TRBV12-3 or TRBV12-4 and TRBJ2-5; D is possibly TRBD1 (6 bases). This CDR3 has 13 amino acids. Trimming left V 5 bases short and J 5 bases short, with 12 bases between. The CDR3 protein is CASSHGQWETQYF. CDR3 sequence (DNA): TGTGCCAGCAGTCACGGACAGTGGGAGACCCAGTACTTC.

This chain connects TRBV4-3 to TRBJ2-1; a possible D gene is TRBD1 (6 bases). With 0 bases removed from V and 4 bases from J, the gap between germline ends came to 10 bases. This CDR3 comprises 15 residues. From germline, CDR1 is LGHNA and CDR2 YSLEER. This chain's CDR3 is CASSQELDSYNEQFF. The CDR3 DNA sequence: TGCGCCAGCAGCCAAGAATTGGACAGTTACAATGAGCAGTTCTTC.

The chain couples TRBV10-3 to TRBJ1-5; tentatively, D is TRBD1 (5 bases). V shed 0 bases and J shed 5 bases, with 14 bases lying between them. CDR3 length: 16 residues. Per the germline V gene, CDR1 is ENHRY and CDR2 is SYGVKD. CDR3 residues: CAISESNRPGDQPQHF. The CDR3 DNA is TGTGCCATCAGTGAGTCGAATCGACCGGGGGATCAGCCCCAGCATTTT.

DNA for the CDR3: TGCAGCGTTGGGGGGGACAGGGGAATCTATGGCTACACCTTC. Translation gives CSVGGDRGIYGYTF. The genes are TRBV29-1 and TRBJ1-2; 10 bases match TRBD1. J was trimmed by 4 bases and V by 4 bases; bases with no gene match: 6. The CDR3 extends over 14 amino acids. The germline CDR1 and CDR2 sequences are SQVTM and ANQGSEA. Combining the CDR3 with reference TRBV29-1 and TRBJ1-2 gives the whole variable domain SAVISQKPSRDICQRGTSLTIQCQVDSQVTMMFWYRQQPGQSLTLIATANQGSEATYESGFVIDKFPISRPNLTFSTLTVSNMSPEDSSIYLCSVGGDRGIYGYTFGSGTRLTVV.